Below are 17 T cell receptor beta chains sequenced from a single sample in a study of beta chain features in type 1 diabetes. All of the isolated RNA was reverse transcribed, so expressed TCRB transcripts were sequenced. The method was immunoSEQ multiplex PCR; TCRdb's version includes in-frame clones alone and lacks a portion of them. The data show 600,000 to 650,000 clones, around 15% seen once. Sequenced input: naive CD4+ T cells from blood. The receptors originated from a man between 18 and 29 years old in good health.

This chain links TRBV30 with TRBJ1-6; D unresolved. Trimming cost V 5 bases and J 7 bases, with 9 bases left between them. The CDR3 contains 12 residues. Germline V gene sequence: CDR1 GTSNPN, CDR2 SVGIG (reference sequence). CDR3: CAWVSGNSPLHF. The CDR3 DNA sequence: TGTGCCTGGGTCTCGGGAAATTCACCCCTCCACTTT.

Only a few counts were recorded for this clone. The CDR3 region is CASSQEDRQANTEAFF. CDR3 in DNA: TGCGCCAGCAGCCAAGAGGACAGACAGGCGAACACTGAAGCTTTCTTT. The chain employs TRBV4-3 and TRBJ1-1; tentative D call: TRBD1 (6 bases). The CDR3 contains 16 residues. Per the germline V gene, CDR1 is LGHNA and CDR2 is YSLEER. Trimming left V 0 bases short and J 1 base short, with 12 bases between.

The J gene is TRBJ1-4, the V gene TRBV28; D gene uncertain. The CDR3 spans 11 residues. V lost 4 bases and J lost 15, with 12 bases in between. Looked up from germline, CDR1 is MDHEN and CDR2 is SYDVKM. The CDR3 nucleotides are TGTGCCAGCAGTTCCTCTCGGCGGGTGTTTTTT. The encoded protein is CASSSSRRVFF.

The genes are TRBV4-2 and TRBJ1-2; 12 nucleotides agree with TRBD1. The CDR3 covers 15 residues. V was pared by 5 bases and J by 7 bases, with 8 bases of the junction left unmatched. Per germline, CDR1 LGHNA and CDR2 YNFKEQ. In nucleotides, the CDR3 is TGTGCCAGCAGCGCCGGGGACAGGGGGCGTTCTGGCTACACCTTC. This translates into CASSAGDRGRSGYTF.

This clone has a handful of counts. The V and J genes are TRBV5-1 and TRBJ1-1; a possible D gene is TRBD1 (6 bases). CDR3 size: 14 residues. Germline V lookup: CDR1 SGHRS, CDR2 YFSETQ. Trimming took 0 bases from V and 3 from J, leaving 9 bases between them. The CDR3 DNA reads TGCGCCAGCAGCTTGGCGGCAGGGGACACTGAAGCTTTCTTT. It yields the protein CASSLAAGDTEAFF.

The chain recombines TRBV15 with TRBJ2-7, with D uncertain. V was cut by 5 bases and J by 5 bases, with 19 bases left in between. CDR3 length: 15 amino acids. Germline CDR1 and CDR2: LNHNV and YYDKDF (reference sequence). The CDR3 DNA reads as TGTGCCACCAGCGGCTCAAGGAACTTTCGGCACGAGCAGTACTTC. Its protein is CATSGSRNFRHEQYF.

The J gene is TRBJ1-1, the V gene TRBV6-6, with D hard to call. From germline, CDR1 is MNHNY and CDR2 SVGAGI (reference sequence). This CDR3 is built from 13 residues. Trimming left V 0 bases short and J 6 bases short, with 8 bases between. The CDR3 sequence: CASSYSTGSEAFF. CDR3 coding DNA: TGTGCCAGCAGTTACTCCACGGGATCTGAAGCTTTCTTT.

This clone showed up just a few times. The V gene is TRBV15, the J gene TRBJ1-4; D uncertain. V was pared by 0 bases and J by 13 bases, with 9 bases between. The length of the CDR3 is 12 residues. The V gene's germline CDR1 is LNHNV and CDR2 YYDKDF (reference sequence). CDR3 in amino acids: CATSREAPLLFF. The CDR3 bases are TGTGCCACCAGCAGAGAGGCGCCACTACTGTTTTTT.

This clone was picked up a small number of times. The chain links TRBV9 to TRBJ2-1; D gene uncertain. The CDR3 sequence is 15 residues long. V was cut by 0 bases and J by 2 bases, with 9 bases left in between. Germline CDR1 is SGDLS and CDR2 is YYNGEE. The CDR3 region has the DNA TGTGCCAGCAGCGTAGAGTCCAGGACCTACAATGAGCAGTTCTTC. Amino acids: CASSVESRTYNEQFF.

This clone was found a few times. V and J are TRBV28 and TRBJ2-1; 9 nucleotides agree with TRBD2. The germline V gene has CDR1 MDHEN and CDR2 SYDVKM. V lost 2 bases to trimming and J lost 7 bases; unmatched junction nucleotides: 9. CDR3 size: 16 residues. The CDR3 DNA reads TGTGCCAGCAGTTTAGCGGGGGGGTCCGCAAGGAATGAGCAGTTCTTC. The encoded protein is CASSLAGGSARNEQFF.

This clone has a count of ten or more. Other DNA sequences in the sample encode the same CDR3. This chain connects TRBV5-4 to TRBJ2-5, with unresolved D. The V and J ends lost 5 bases and 1 base respectively, with 3 bases between them. The CDR3 sequence is 11 residues long. Germline V gene data show CDR1 as SGHNT and CDR2 as YYREEE (reference sequence). CDR3 sequence (DNA): TGTGCCAGCAGTCGCCAAGAGACCCAGTACTTC. This codes for CASSRQETQYF. The full variable domain, completed using reference TRBV5-4 and TRBJ2-5, is ETGVTQSPTHLIKTRGQQVTLRCSSQSGHNTVSWYQQALGQGPQFIFQYYREEENGRGNFPPRFSGLQFPNYSSELNVNALELDDSALYLCASSRQETQYFGPGTRLLVL.

This clone was picked up a small number of times. V usage is TRBV4-1 and J usage is TRBJ2-1, with unresolved D. CDR3 size: 16 residues. Germline-derived CDR1 and CDR2 are MGHRA and YSYEKL. V lost 1 base and J 5 bases, leaving 15 bases between the germline ends. This CDR3 is CASSQVGLRLNNEQFF. CDR3 nucleotide sequence: TGCGCCAGCAGCCAAGTGGGTCTGCGGCTTAACAATGAGCAGTTCTTC.

J is TRBJ2-3 and V is TRBV5-5, with 7 bases fitting TRBD2. The V segment lost 0 bases and the J segment 0 bases; nucleotides outside the gene matches: 7. CDR1 is SGHKS and CDR2 is YYEKEE in the germline V gene (reference sequence). This CDR3 has 17 amino acids. Written as DNA, the CDR3 is TGTGCCAGCAGCTTGGGAATAGCGGGCCTTAGCACAGATACGCAGTATTTT. Translating it yields CASSLGIAGLSTDTQYF. Using reference TRBV5-5 and TRBJ2-3 for the parts outside the CDR3, the full variable domain is DAGVTQSPTHLIKTRGQQVTLRCSPISGHKSVSWYQQVLGQGPQFIFQYYEKEERGRGNFPDRFSARQFPNYSSELNVNALLLGDSALYLCASSLGIAGLSTDTQYFGPGTRLTVL.

V and J are TRBV7-2 and TRBJ1-4; D gene uncertain. Germline V gene sequence: CDR1 SGHTA, CDR2 FQGNSA. This CDR3 contains 15 residues. V was pared by 7 bases and J by 3 bases, with 15 bases between. CDR3 nucleotides: TGTGCCAGCACCCTCCGGCGGAGCTCTAATGAAAAACTGTTTTTT. Translated: CASTLRRSSNEKLFF.

This chain joins TRBV7-3 and TRBJ2-1; possible D gene TRBD1, 6 bases. The length of the CDR3 is 15 residues. Trimming stripped 5 bases from V and 7 bases from J, with 18 bases between. CDR1 SGHTA and CDR2 FQGTGA come from the germline V gene. The CDR3 sequence is CASSLPGTLRNEQFF. In DNA form, the CDR3 reads TGTGCCAGCAGCCTCCCCGGGACACTTCGGAATGAGCAGTTCTTC. The full variable domain, with the rest looked up from reference TRBV7-3 and TRBJ2-1, is GAGVSQTPSNKVTEKGKYVELRCDPISGHTALYWYRQSLGQGPEFLIYFQGTGAADDSGLPNDRFFAVRPEGSVSTLKIQRTERGDSAVYLCASSLPGTLRNEQFFGPGTRLTVL.

This chain joins TRBV7-3 and TRBJ2-1; D may be TRBD2 (5 bases). The V gene lost 5 bases and the J gene lost 5 bases, with 19 bases spanning the gap. The CDR3 loop spans 16 amino acids. Germline loops: CDR1 SGHTA, CDR2 FQGTGA. The CDR3 bases are TGTGCCAGCAGCCACCAGGCGGGTTGGTCGAACAATGAGCAGTTCTTC. Its translation: CASSHQAGWSNNEQFF.

The chain has TRBV29-1 and TRBJ2-4; a possible D gene is TRBD1 (5 bases). Germline CDR1 reads SQVTM; CDR2 reads ANQGSEA. Trimming removed 4 bases at V and 0 bases at J, with 13 bases between. This CDR3 spans 15 amino acids. CDR3 nucleotides: TGCAGCGTTGTGGGGCAGCTCCTAGCCAAAAACATTCAGTACTTC. This codes for CSVVGQLLAKNIQYF.